The present T cell receptor beta chain was sequenced within a study of T cells in Graves' hyperthyroidism and ophthalmopathy. The TCR beta CDR3 regions underwent amplification using RNA transcripts as the source. First-round RT-PCR targeting the TCR CDR3 was performed with the HTBI primer set. TCRdb re-analysed the multiplex PCR reads in MiXCR, keeping a single row per CDR3 protein. The profile shows hundreds of thousands of distinct CDR3 sequences, about two fifths of them singletons. Germline V gene lookup returns CDR1 SEHNR and CDR2 FQNEAQ (reference sequence). The germline V and J ends were trimmed by 5 bases and 2 bases, with 9 bases remaining between them. The CDR3 sequence is 13 residues long. This clonotype was detected ten times or more. The antigen remains undetermined. No ophthalmopathy progression within 18 months constituted stable Graves' hyperthyroidism. The study's findings and limits: Within blood appeared most thyroid clonotypes that had expanded above 0.001.

The rearrangement uses TRBV7-9 and TRBJ2-5; D gene ambiguous. This sequence originates from a man in his late teens or twenties with Graves' hyperthyroidism. The sequencing input was blood. CDR3 protein: CASSPWRQETQYF. As DNA, the CDR3 is TGTGCCAGCAGCCCGTGGAGACAAGAGACCCAGTACTTC.